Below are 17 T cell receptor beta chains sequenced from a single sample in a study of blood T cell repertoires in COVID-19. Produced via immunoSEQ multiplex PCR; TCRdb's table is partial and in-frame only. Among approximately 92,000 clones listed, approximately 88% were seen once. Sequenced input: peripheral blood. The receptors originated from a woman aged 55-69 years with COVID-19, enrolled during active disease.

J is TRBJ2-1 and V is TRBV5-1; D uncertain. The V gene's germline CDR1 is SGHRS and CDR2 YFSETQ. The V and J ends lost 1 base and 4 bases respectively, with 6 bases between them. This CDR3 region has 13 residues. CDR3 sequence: CASSLNSYNEQFF. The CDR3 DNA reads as TGCGCCAGCAGCTTGAACAGTTACAATGAGCAGTTCTTC. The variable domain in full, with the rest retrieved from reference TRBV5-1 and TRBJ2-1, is KAGVTQTPRYLIKTRGQQVTLSCSPISGHRSVSWYQQTPGQGLQFLFEYFSETQRNKGNFPGRFSGRQFSNSRSEMNVSTLELGDSALYLCASSLNSYNEQFFGPGTRLTVL.

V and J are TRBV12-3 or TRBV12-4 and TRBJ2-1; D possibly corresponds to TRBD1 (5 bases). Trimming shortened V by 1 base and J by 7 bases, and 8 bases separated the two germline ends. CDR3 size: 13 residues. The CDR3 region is CASSLGQMNEQFF. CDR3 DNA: TGTGCCAGCAGTTTAGGACAGATGAATGAGCAGTTCTTC.

CDR3 protein: CASSYFSDGYTF. CDR3 DNA: TGTGCCAGCAGTTACTTCTCCGATGGCTACACCTTC. The V call is TRBV6-5, the J call TRBJ1-2; no clear D gene. CDR3 length: 12 residues. V was cut by 1 base and J by 6 bases, with 6 bases left in between. Germline lookup yields CDR1 MNHEY and CDR2 SVGAGI.

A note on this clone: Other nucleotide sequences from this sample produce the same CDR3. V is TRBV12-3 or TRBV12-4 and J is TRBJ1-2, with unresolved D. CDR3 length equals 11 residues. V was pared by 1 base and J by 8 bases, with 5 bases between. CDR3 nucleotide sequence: TGTGCCAGCAGTTTAGATCGGGGCTACACCTTC. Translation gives CASSLDRGYTF.

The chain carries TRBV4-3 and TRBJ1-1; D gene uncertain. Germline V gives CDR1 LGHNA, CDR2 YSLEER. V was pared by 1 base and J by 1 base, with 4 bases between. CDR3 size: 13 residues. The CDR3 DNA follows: TGCGCCAGCAGCCAAGCTAGGAACACTGAAGCTTTCTTT. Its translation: CASSQARNTEAFF.

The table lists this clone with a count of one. The CDR3 sequence is CASSLGQGPHEQYF. CDR3 DNA: TGTGCCAGCAGTCTAGGACAGGGTCCCCACGAGCAGTACTTC. The chain recombines TRBV7-2 with TRBJ2-7, with 8 bases matching TRBD1. CDR3 length: 14 amino acids. The trim removed 6 bases at V and 5 bases at J, leaving 9 bases unmatched. Germline CDR1 and CDR2: SGHTA and FQGNSA.

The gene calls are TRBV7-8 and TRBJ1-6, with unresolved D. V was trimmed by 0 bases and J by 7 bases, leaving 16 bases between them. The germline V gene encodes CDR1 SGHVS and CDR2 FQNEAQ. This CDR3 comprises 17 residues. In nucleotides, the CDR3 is TGTGCCAGCAGCTTAGCGCTAAGACAAGCTGGCAATTCACCCCTCCACTTT. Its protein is CASSLALRQAGNSPLHF. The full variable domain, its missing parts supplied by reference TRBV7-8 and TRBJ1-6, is GAGVSQSPRYKVAKRGQDVALRCDPISGHVSLFWYQQALGQGPEFLTYFQNEAQLDKSGLPSDRFFAERPEGSVSTLKIQRTQQEDSAVYLCASSLALRQAGNSPLHFGNGTRLTVT.

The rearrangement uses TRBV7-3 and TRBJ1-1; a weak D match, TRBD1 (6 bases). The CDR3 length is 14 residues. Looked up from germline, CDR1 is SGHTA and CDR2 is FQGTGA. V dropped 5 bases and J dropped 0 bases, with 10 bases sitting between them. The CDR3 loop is CASSPQGMNTEAFF. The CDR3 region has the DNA TGTGCCAGCAGCCCTCAGGGGATGAACACTGAAGCTTTCTTT.

The chain's CDR3 is CAWSPGRGPPYNEQFF. The DNA of the CDR3 is TGTGCCTGGAGTCCCGGGCGGGGCCCTCCCTACAATGAGCAGTTCTTC. The chain combines TRBV30 with TRBJ2-1, with a weak D call TRBD2 (6 bases). CDR3 size: 16 residues. The germline gives CDR1 GTSNPN, CDR2 SVGIG (reference sequence). Trimming cost V 2 bases and J 2 bases, with 16 bases left between them.

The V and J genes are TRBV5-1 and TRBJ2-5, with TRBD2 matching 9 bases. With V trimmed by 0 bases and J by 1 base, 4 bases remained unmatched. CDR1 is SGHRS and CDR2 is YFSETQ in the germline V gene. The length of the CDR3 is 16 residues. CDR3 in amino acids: CASSLGAGGSQETQYF. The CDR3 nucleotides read TGCGCCAGCAGCTTGGGAGCGGGGGGCTCCCAAGAGACCCAGTACTTC.

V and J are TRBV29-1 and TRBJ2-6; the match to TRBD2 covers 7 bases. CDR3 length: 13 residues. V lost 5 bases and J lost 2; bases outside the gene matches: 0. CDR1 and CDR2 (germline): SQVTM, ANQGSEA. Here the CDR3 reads CSVREAGANVLTF. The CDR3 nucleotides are TGCAGCGTTCGGGAGGCTGGGGCCAACGTCCTGACTTTC.

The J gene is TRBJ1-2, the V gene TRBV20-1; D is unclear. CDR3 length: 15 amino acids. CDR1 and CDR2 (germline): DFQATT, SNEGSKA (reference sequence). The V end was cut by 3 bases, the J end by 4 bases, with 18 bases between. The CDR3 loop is CSASPADGATYGYTF. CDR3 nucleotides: TGCAGTGCTAGTCCCGCTGACGGAGCCACCTATGGCTACACCTTC.

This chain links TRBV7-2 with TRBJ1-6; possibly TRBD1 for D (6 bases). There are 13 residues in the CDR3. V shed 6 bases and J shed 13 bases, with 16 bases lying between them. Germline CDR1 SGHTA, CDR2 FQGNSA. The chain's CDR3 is CASRPSTDRPLHF. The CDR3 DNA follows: TGTGCCAGCAGACCCTCCACAGACAGGCCCCTCCACTTT.

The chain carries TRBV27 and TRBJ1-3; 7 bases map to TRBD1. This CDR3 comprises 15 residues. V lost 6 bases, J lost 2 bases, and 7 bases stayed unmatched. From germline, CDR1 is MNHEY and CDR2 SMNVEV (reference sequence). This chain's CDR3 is CASSKTGYAGNTIYF. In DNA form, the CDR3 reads TGTGCCAGCAGCAAGACAGGGTATGCTGGAAACACCATATATTTT.

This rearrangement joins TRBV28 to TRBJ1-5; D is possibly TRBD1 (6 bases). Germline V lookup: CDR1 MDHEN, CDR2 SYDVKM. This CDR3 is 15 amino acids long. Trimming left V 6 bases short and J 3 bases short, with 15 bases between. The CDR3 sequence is CASRQGGPANQPQHF. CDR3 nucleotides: TGTGCCAGCAGACAGGGTGGGCCCGCCAATCAGCCCCAGCATTTT.

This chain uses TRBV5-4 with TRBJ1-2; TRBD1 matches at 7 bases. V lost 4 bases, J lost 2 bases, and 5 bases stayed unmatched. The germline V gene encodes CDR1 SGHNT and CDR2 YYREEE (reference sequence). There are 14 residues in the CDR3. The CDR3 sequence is CASSRPTGNYGYTF. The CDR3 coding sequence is TGTGCCAGCAGCCGCCCGACAGGGAACTATGGCTACACCTTC.

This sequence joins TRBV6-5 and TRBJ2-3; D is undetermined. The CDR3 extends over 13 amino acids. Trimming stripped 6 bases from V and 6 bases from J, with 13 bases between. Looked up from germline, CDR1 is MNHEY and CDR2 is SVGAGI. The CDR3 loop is CASRETAGDTQYF. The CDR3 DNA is TGTGCCAGCAGAGAGACCGCCGGGGATACGCAGTATTTT.